The 10 T cell receptor beta chains below were found in one sample sequenced in a study of vaccination effects on CD4 cells after COVID-19. Sequencing was performed with immunoSEQ multiplex PCR; in TCRdb, only in-frame clones are kept and a portion is missing. The repertoire has around 67,000 clones, 80% to 85% of them found once; the top ten carry approximately 1.3%. Sequencing followed a ViraFEST assay step that expanded antigen-specific CD4+ T cells with viral peptide pools. When around ten days of culture had elapsed, CD4+ T cells were isolated. Two-dose BNT162b2 or mRNA-1273 vaccination was given to participants. Which antigens these TCRs recognize remains unknown. The sequencing used CD4+ T cells from PBMCs cultured with HCoV-229E spike peptides, collected after COVID-19 vaccination. Source of these receptors: a human donor who received a COVID-19 vaccine.

This clone was counted a single time. The chain couples TRBV3-1 (or the pseudogene TRBV3-2) to TRBJ1-6; maybe TRBD1 (5 bases). Germline V gene sequence: CDR1 LGHDT, CDR2 YNNKEL (reference sequence). The CDR3 contains 16 residues. V was shortened by 0 bases and J by 7 bases, with 13 bases between the two germline ends. DNA of the CDR3: TGTGCCAGCAGCCAAGAAGGGGCCCAGAAGAATTCACCCCTCCACTTT. It codes for CASSQEGAQKNSPLHF.

J is TRBJ1-2 and V is TRBV30; D is uncertain. Looked up from germline, CDR1 is GTSNPN and CDR2 is SVGIG (reference sequence). The V end was cut by 3 bases, the J end by 0 bases, with 11 bases between. The CDR3 consists of 14 residues. CDR3 in DNA: TGTGCCTGGAGCTCCCCGGCTGCTAACTATGGCTACACCTTC. It translates to CAWSSPAANYGYTF.

The chain recombines TRBV6-5 with TRBJ1-2, with no clear D. Germline assignment: CDR1 MNHEY and CDR2 SVGAGI. CDR3 length equals 13 residues. V was clipped by 3 bases and J by 7 bases, with 12 bases between them. Written as DNA, the CDR3 is TGTGCCAGCAGTTATGATCATAGCCGTGGCTACACCTTC. Translation: CASSYDHSRGYTF.

The V and J genes are TRBV4-1 and TRBJ2-3; perhaps D is TRBD1 or TRBD2 (6 bases each). CDR3 length: 16 amino acids. Germline V gene sequence: CDR1 MGHRA, CDR2 YSYEKL. Trimming shortened V by 0 bases and J by 4 bases, and 14 bases separated the two germline ends. The CDR3 nucleotides read TGCGCCAGCAGCCAAGATTACCCGGGGGCCCCAGATACGCAGTATTTT. Translating it yields CASSQDYPGAPDTQYF.

The chain combines TRBV7-8 with TRBJ1-3; D gene ambiguous. The CDR3 extends over 14 amino acids. Trimming cost V 1 base and J 0 bases, with 4 bases left between them. Germline V CDR1 and CDR2: SGHVS, FQNEAQ. The CDR3 loop reads CASSLGTSGNTIYF. CDR3 sequence (DNA): TGTGCCAGCAGCTTAGGGACCTCTGGAAACACCATATATTTT.

This sequence joins TRBV5-1 and TRBJ2-2; possible D gene TRBD2, 7 bases. This CDR3 comprises 16 residues. With 4 bases removed from V and 1 base from J, the gap between germline ends came to 14 bases. The germline CDR1 and CDR2 sequences are SGHRS and YFSETQ. The CDR3: CASSPPGGLNTGELFF. The CDR3 DNA sequence: TGCGCCAGCAGCCCCCCGGGGGGCCTGAACACCGGGGAGCTGTTTTTT. The entire variable domain, with the rest obtained from reference TRBV5-1 and TRBJ2-2, is as follows: KAGVTQTPRYLIKTRGQQVTLSCSPISGHRSVSWYQQTPGQGLQFLFEYFSETQRNKGNFPGRFSGRQFSNSRSEMNVSTLELGDSALYLCASSPPGGLNTGELFFGEGSRLTVL.

This clone appeared a single time. This chain links TRBV6-6 with TRBJ1-5; TRBD1 might be the D (5 bases). CDR1 is MNHNY and CDR2 is SVGAGI in the germline V gene (reference sequence). The ends were cut back, 6 bases at V and 6 bases at J, with 9 bases in the middle. The CDR3 is 12 amino acids. The CDR3 sequence is CASRTGVQPQHF. CDR3 nucleotides: TGTGCCAGCAGGACGGGGGTTCAGCCCCAGCATTTT.

This clone was picked up one time. This chain uses TRBV10-3 with TRBJ2-3; 9 nucleotides agree with TRBD1. Germline CDR1 and CDR2: ENHRY and SYGVKD. The CDR3 contains 15 residues. V gave up 3 bases and J gave up 4 bases; unmatched junction bases: 5. The CDR3 sequence is CAISDSTGGPDTQYF. The CDR3 DNA sequence: TGTGCCATCAGTGATTCTACAGGGGGCCCAGATACGCAGTATTTT.

CDR3 sequence (DNA): TGTGCAAGTCGACCCGGGTGCTTCTTC. It codes for CASRPGCFF. The V gene is TRBV12-2, the J gene TRBJ2-1; the D segment call TRBD2 is taken from the table without a DNA check. TRBV12-2 is designated a pseudogene. The CDR3 runs 9 residues.

This chain uses TRBV24-1 with TRBJ2-1; no firm D call. From germline, CDR1 is KGHDR and CDR2 SFDVKD. V gave up 4 bases and J gave up 0 bases, with 15 bases separating them. The CDR3 contains 17 residues. The chain's CDR3 is CATSDSLTASSYNEQFF. CDR3 nucleotide sequence: TGTGCCACCAGTGACTCCCTGACGGCGAGCTCCTACAATGAGCAGTTCTTC.